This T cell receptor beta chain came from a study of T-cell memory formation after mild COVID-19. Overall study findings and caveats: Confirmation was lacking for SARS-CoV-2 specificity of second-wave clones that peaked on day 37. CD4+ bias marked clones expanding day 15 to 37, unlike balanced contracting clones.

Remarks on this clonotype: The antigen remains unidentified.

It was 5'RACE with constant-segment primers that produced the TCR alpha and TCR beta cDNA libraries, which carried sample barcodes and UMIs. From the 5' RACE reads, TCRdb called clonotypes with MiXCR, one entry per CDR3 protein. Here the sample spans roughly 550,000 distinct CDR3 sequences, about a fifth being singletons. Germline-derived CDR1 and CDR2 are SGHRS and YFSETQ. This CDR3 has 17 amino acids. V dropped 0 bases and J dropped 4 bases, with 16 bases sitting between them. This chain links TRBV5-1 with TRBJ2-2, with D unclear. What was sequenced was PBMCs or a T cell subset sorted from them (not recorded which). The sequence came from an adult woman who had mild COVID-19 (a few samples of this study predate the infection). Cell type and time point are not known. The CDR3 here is CASSLVKQYPATGELFF. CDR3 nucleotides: TGCGCCAGCAGCTTGGTAAAGCAATACCCGGCCACCGGGGAGCTGTTTTTT.